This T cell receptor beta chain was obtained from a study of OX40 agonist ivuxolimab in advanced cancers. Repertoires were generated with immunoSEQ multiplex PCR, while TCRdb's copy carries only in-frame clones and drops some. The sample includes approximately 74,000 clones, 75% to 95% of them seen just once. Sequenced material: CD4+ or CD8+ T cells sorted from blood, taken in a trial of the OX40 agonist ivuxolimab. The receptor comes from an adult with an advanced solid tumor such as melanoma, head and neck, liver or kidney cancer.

This CDR3 reads CASSSRQLNTEAFF. CDR3 nucleotide sequence: TGTGCCAGCAGCTCCAGACAGTTGAACACTGAAGCTTTCTTT. The chain carries TRBV13 and TRBJ1-1, with D possibly matching TRBD1 (5 bases). The CDR3 is made up of 14 amino acids. Germline values: CDR1 PRHDT, CDR2 FYEKMQ (reference sequence). Trimming stripped 4 bases from V and 0 bases from J, with 9 bases between.